The 2 T cell receptor beta chains below all came from one sample that was sequenced in a study of T-cell reconstitution after alpha-beta-depleted transplantation in children. Library preparation (for TCRbeta) was performed with unique molecular identifiers. MiXCR was run by TCRdb on the PCR reads, yielding one entry per CDR3 protein. This sample has a few hundred thousand distinct CDR3 sequences, with approximately 12% found just once. The sample was PBMCs from the stem cell graft donor, taken from the stem cell graft. The receptors shown here come from a human donor who donated a stem cell graft to a child with combined immunodeficiency.

Only a few counts were recorded for this clonotype. CDR3 protein: CASSLGRQLAKNIQYF. The CDR3, as DNA: TGTGCCAGCAGCTTAGGGCGACAGCTAGCCAAAAACATTCAGTACTTC. The genes are TRBV7-2 and TRBJ2-4, with D tentatively TRBD1 (5 bases). Trimming took off 1 base at V and 0 bases at J, with 10 bases between the two ends. The germline gives CDR1 SGHTA, CDR2 FQGNSA. The CDR3 has 16 amino acids. The variable domain in full, with the rest retrieved from reference TRBV7-2 and TRBJ2-4, is GAGVSQSPSNKVTEKGKDVELRCDPISGHTALYWYRQSLGQGLEFLIYFQGNSAPDKSGLPSDRFSAERTGGSVSTLTIQRTQQEDSAVYLCASSLGRQLAKNIQYFGAGTRLSVL.

The rearrangement joins TRBV29-1 to TRBJ1-2; D uncertain. Trimming shortened V by 2 bases and J by 2 bases, and 12 bases separated the two germline ends. This CDR3 comprises 14 residues. Germline V CDR1 and CDR2: SQVTM, ANQGSEA. CDR3 DNA: TGCAGCGTTGAATCGGGTACAGCCAACTATGGCTACACCTTC. Encoded protein: CSVESGTANYGYTF.